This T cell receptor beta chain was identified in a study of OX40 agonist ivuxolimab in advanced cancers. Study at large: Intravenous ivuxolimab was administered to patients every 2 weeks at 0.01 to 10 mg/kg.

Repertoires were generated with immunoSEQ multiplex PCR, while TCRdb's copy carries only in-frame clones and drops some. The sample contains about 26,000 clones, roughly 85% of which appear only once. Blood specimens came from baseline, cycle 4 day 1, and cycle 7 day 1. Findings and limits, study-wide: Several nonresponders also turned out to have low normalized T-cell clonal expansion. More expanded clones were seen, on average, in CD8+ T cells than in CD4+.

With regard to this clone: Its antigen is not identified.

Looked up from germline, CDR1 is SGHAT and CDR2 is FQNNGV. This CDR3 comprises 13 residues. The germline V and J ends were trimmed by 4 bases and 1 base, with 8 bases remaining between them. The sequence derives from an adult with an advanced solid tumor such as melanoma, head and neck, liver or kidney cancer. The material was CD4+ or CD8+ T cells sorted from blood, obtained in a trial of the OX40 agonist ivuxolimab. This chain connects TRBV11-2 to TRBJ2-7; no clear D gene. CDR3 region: CASSSAGSYEQYF. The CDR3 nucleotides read TGTGCCAGCAGCTCCGCAGGATCCTACGAGCAGTACTTC.